These 7 T cell receptor beta chains were all obtained from the same sample, sequenced in a study of shared clonotypes between healthy human individuals. Using immunoSEQ multiplex PCR, the repertoire was profiled, and TCRdb retains in-frame clones only, with some absent. Of millions of clones listed, around 96% are singletons. Positively selected for CCR7, the CD45RO-negative cells used as naive CD8 cells excluded terminally differentiated effector memory CD45RA+ cells. The sequencing input was naive CD8+ T cells sorted from blood. All receptors come from a man between 18 and 29 years old in good health.

This chain links TRBV2 with TRBJ2-1, with D hard to call. This CDR3 comprises 12 residues. The germline CDR1 and CDR2 sequences are SNHLY and FYNNEI. V lost 2 bases and J lost 12, with 11 bases in between. CDR3 in amino acids: CASSETSPWQFF. The DNA for the CDR3 is TGTGCCAGCAGTGAAACATCACCTTGGCAGTTCTTC.

Note on this clone: Other DNA sequences in the sample encode the same CDR3. CDR3 coding DNA: TGCGCCAGCAGCCAAGTCGGGGGAGGGGGTCAGCCCCAGCATTTT. Protein sequence: CASSQVGGGGQPQHF. The chain is built from TRBV4-1 and TRBJ1-5, with D possibly matching TRBD1 (6 bases). The V end was cut by 1 base, the J end by 6 bases, with 13 bases between. CDR3 length: 15 residues. Germline CDR1 and CDR2: MGHRA and YSYEKL.

This clone was counted a single time. The chain is built from TRBV27 and TRBJ2-5, with TRBD1 matching over 8 bases. The germline CDR1 and CDR2 sequences are MNHEY and SMNVEV (reference sequence). The CDR3 covers 15 residues. J gave up 4 bases and V 2 bases, and 6 bases lay outside the gene matches. CDR3 nucleotides: TGTGCCAGCAGTTTAAATCAGGGGGCGGGAGAGACCCAGTACTTC. This translates into CASSLNQGAGETQYF.

Details on this clone: An end of the junction differs from the germline gene, which may be a read error. The CDR3 spells CASSPPGPRSF. For the CDR3, the DNA is TGTGCCAGCAGCCCGCCGGGTCCCCGGTCCTTC. The rearrangement links TRBV5-8 to TRBJ1-2; no definite D call. CDR1 and CDR2 from the germline V gene are SGHTS and YDEGEE. This CDR3 contains 11 residues.

The chain has TRBV6-6 and TRBJ2-7, with 7 bases fitting TRBD1. V was clipped by 4 bases and J by 2 bases; unmatched bases: 2. The CDR3 sequence is 13 residues long. From germline, CDR1 is MNHNY and CDR2 SVGAGI (reference sequence). The CDR3 protein is CASSSGQPYEQYF. CDR3 DNA sequence: TGTGCCAGCAGTTCGGGACAGCCCTACGAGCAGTACTTC.

As to this clone: The same CDR3 arises from other DNA sequences in this sample as well. The chain has TRBV19 and TRBJ2-7, with D unresolved. Germline loops: CDR1 LNHDA, CDR2 SQIVND (reference sequence). The V end was cut by 5 bases, the J end by 1 base, with 9 bases between. CDR3 length: 13 amino acids. CDR3: CASSPGLSYEQYF. Written as DNA, the CDR3 is TGTGCCAGTAGTCCTGGGCTTTCCTACGAGCAGTACTTC.

V gene TRBV6-5 combines with J gene TRBJ1-6; 7 bases are shared with TRBD1. Germline V gene data show CDR1 as MNHEY and CDR2 as SVGAGI. The V gene end was trimmed by 2 bases and the J gene end by 9 bases; junction bases not matched to a gene: 7. The CDR3 runs to 15 residues. CDR3 residues: CASSYNSGGGSPLHF. The CDR3 bases are TGTGCCAGCAGTTACAATTCAGGGGGAGGTTCACCCCTCCACTTT.